Listed below are T cell receptor beta chains from one sample, sequenced in a study of technical replicates of blood from a few donors. Assay used: immunoSEQ multiplex PCR; TCRdb lists only in-frame clones, some missing. The sample comprises 75,000 to 100,000 clones, about 95% of which are singletons, and approximately 0.25% rests with the top ten. What was sequenced was T cells isolated from PBMCs. These receptors were collected from a human donor in good health. Each CDR3 is given with its conserved first and last residue. The D gene is left open where the match is weak. Not all rows give a size; the values are once, few, many and, for expanded clones, a class.

d_call: TRBD2
j_call: TRBJ2-3
v_call: TRBV6-5
clone_size: once
cdr3_aa: CASTPAGTRIDTQYF
cdr3_nt: TGTGCCAGCACACCAGCCGGGACTAGGATAGATACGCAGTATTTT

d_call: TRBD2
j_call: TRBJ2-2
v_call: TRBV13
clone_size: NA
cdr3_aa: CASSPISGGATGELFF
cdr3_nt: TGTGCCAGCAGCCCCATCAGCGGGGGGGCCACCGGGGAGCTGTTTTTT

d_call: TRBD2
j_call: TRBJ2-2
v_call: TRBV4-1
clone_size: NA
cdr3_aa: CASSQGLAGNTGELFF
cdr3_nt: TGCGCCAGCAGCCAAGGGCTAGCGGGAAACACCGGGGAGCTGTTTTTT

d_call: TRBD2
j_call: TRBJ2-6
v_call: TRBV19
clone_size: NA
cdr3_aa: CATGLAASGANVLTF
cdr3_nt: TGTGCCACGGGACTAGCGGCCTCTGGGGCCAACGTCCTGACTTTC

d_call: TRBD2
j_call: TRBJ2-5
v_call: TRBV29-1
clone_size: NA
cdr3_aa: CSAGEGRGFQYF
cdr3_nt: TGCAGCGCCGGGGAGGGGCGAGGGTTCCAGTACTTC

d_call: NA
j_call: TRBJ2-1
v_call: TRBV5-1
clone_size: NA
cdr3_aa: CASSLGSGNNEQFF
cdr3_nt: TGCGCCAGCAGCTTGGGCTCAGGGAATAATGAGCAGTTCTTC

d_call: NA
j_call: TRBJ1-2
v_call: TRBV7-9
clone_size: NA
cdr3_aa: CASSLTRVDYGYTF
cdr3_nt: TGTGCCAGCAGCTTAACCAGGGTAGACTATGGCTACACCTTC

d_call: NA
j_call: TRBJ2-2
v_call: TRBV6-5
clone_size: NA
cdr3_aa: CASIFGVTGELFF
cdr3_nt: TGTGCCAGCATATTCGGGGTAACCGGGGAGCTGTTTTTT

d_call: TRBD2
j_call: TRBJ2-1
v_call: TRBV28
clone_size: NA
cdr3_aa: CASSLGPSSGRTQYNEQFF
cdr3_nt: TGTGCCAGCAGTTTAGGCCCCTCTAGCGGGAGGACCCAATACAATGAGCAGTTCTTC

d_call: NA
j_call: TRBJ2-7
v_call: TRBV27
clone_size: NA
cdr3_aa: CASSQWPGEQYF
cdr3_nt: TGTGCCAGCAGTCAATGGCCAGGCGAGCAGTACTTC

d_call: TRBD1
j_call: TRBJ2-1
v_call: TRBV7-6
clone_size: NA
cdr3_aa: CASSRPGTDNEQFF
cdr3_nt: TGTGCCAGCAGCCGGCCCGGGACAGACAATGAGCAGTTCTTC

d_call: NA
j_call: TRBJ2-7
v_call: TRBV7-8
clone_size: NA
cdr3_aa: CASSLEFSLEQYF
cdr3_nt: TGTGCCAGCAGCTTAGAGTTTAGTCTCGAGCAGTACTTC

d_call: NA
j_call: TRBJ1-3
v_call: TRBV30
clone_size: NA
cdr3_aa: CAWRDRSSGNTIYF
cdr3_nt: TGTGCCTGGAGGGACAGAAGCTCTGGAAACACCATATATTTT

d_call: NA
j_call: TRBJ2-2
v_call: TRBV6-4
clone_size: NA
cdr3_aa: CASSDGGGPNTGELFF
cdr3_nt: TGTGCCAGCAGTGACGGGGGCGGACCGAACACCGGGGAGCTGTTTTTT

d_call: NA
j_call: TRBJ1-1
v_call: TRBV7-9
clone_size: NA
cdr3_aa: CASSLTSGQAFF
cdr3_nt: TGTGCCAGCAGCTTAACGTCTGGGCAAGCTTTCTTT

d_call: NA
j_call: TRBJ1-1
v_call: TRBV10-2
clone_size: NA
cdr3_aa: CASSESRGTEAFF
cdr3_nt: TGCGCCAGCAGTGAGTCTCGGGGCACTGAAGCTTTCTTT

d_call: NA
j_call: TRBJ1-2
v_call: TRBV9
clone_size: NA
cdr3_aa: CASSVDSGVNNYGYTF
cdr3_nt: TGTGCCAGCAGCGTAGATTCGGGGGTTAATAACTATGGCTACACCTTC

d_call: TRBD1
j_call: TRBJ1-2
v_call: TRBV11-3
clone_size: NA
cdr3_aa: CASSLDLGTGGTYGYTF
cdr3_nt: TGTGCCAGCAGCTTAGATCTAGGGACAGGGGGCACCTATGGCTACACCTTC

d_call: TRBD1
j_call: TRBJ1-1
v_call: TRBV2
clone_size: NA
cdr3_aa: CASRAGTDSYTEAFF
cdr3_nt: TGTGCCAGCAGAGCCGGGACAGACTCTTACACTGAAGCTTTCTTT

d_call: NA
j_call: TRBJ2-6
v_call: TRBV5-1
clone_size: NA
cdr3_aa: CASSLDGTPGANVLTF
cdr3_nt: TGCGCCAGCAGCTTGGATGGGACACCTGGGGCCAACGTCCTGACTTTC

d_call: TRBD1
j_call: TRBJ2-2
v_call: TRBV27
clone_size: NA
cdr3_aa: CASSTTGPGELFF
cdr3_nt: TGTGCCAGCAGTACGACAGGGCCCGGGGAGCTGTTTTTT

d_call: NA
j_call: TRBJ2-7
v_call: TRBV30
clone_size: NA
cdr3_aa: CAWRAQGEQYF
cdr3_nt: TGTGCCTGGAGGGCGCAGGGCGAGCAGTACTTC

d_call: NA
j_call: TRBJ1-3
v_call: TRBV6-1
clone_size: NA
cdr3_aa: CASRRGGNTIYF
cdr3_nt: TGTGCCAGCAGGAGGGGGGGAAACACCATATATTTT

d_call: TRBD2
j_call: TRBJ2-7
v_call: TRBV18
clone_size: NA
cdr3_aa: CASSRLASNNEQYF
cdr3_nt: TGTGCCAGCTCCCGACTAGCCAGTAATAACGAGCAGTACTTC

d_call: NA
j_call: TRBJ1-1
v_call: TRBV11-2
clone_size: NA
cdr3_aa: CASSPQTMNTEAFF
cdr3_nt: TGTGCCAGCAGCCCACAGACTATGAACACTGAAGCTTTCTTT

d_call: TRBD1
j_call: TRBJ2-7
v_call: TRBV5-1
clone_size: NA
cdr3_aa: CASSSRQGLLYEQYF
cdr3_nt: TGCGCCAGCAGCTCCAGACAGGGGCTTCTCTACGAGCAGTACTTC

d_call: TRBD2
j_call: TRBJ2-3
v_call: TRBV7-9
clone_size: NA
cdr3_aa: CASSLALAGVPDTQYF
cdr3_nt: TGTGCCAGCAGCTTAGCCCTAGCGGGAGTCCCAGATACGCAGTATTTT

d_call: NA
j_call: TRBJ1-1
v_call: TRBV11-1
clone_size: once
cdr3_aa: CASSQGQLMNTEAFF
cdr3_nt: TGTGCCAGCAGCCAAGGACAGTTAATGAACACTGAAGCTTTCTTT

d_call: TRBD2
j_call: TRBJ2-1
v_call: TRBV5-1
clone_size: NA
cdr3_aa: CASRPELAGVGQFF
cdr3_nt: TGCGCCAGCAGACCTGAACTAGCGGGAGTGGGGCAGTTCTTC

d_call: TRBD1
j_call: TRBJ2-5
v_call: TRBV9
clone_size: NA
cdr3_aa: CASSPGQGAEYF
cdr3_nt: TGTGCCAGCAGCCCGGGACAGGGGGCTGAGTACTTC